This T cell receptor (beta chain) originates from a study of blood T cell repertoires in COVID-19. Repertoires were generated with immunoSEQ multiplex PCR, while TCRdb's copy carries only in-frame clones and drops some. Here the sample spans about 170,000 clones, around 81% being singletons. The germline CDR1 and CDR2 sequences are SGDLS and YYNGEE. The CDR3 has 18 residues. V shed 3 bases and J shed 3 bases, with 24 bases lying between them. Sequenced: peripheral blood. The origin of this receptor is a man aged 65 to 79 with active or convalescent COVID-19. This sequence joins TRBV9 and TRBJ1-1, with a weak D call TRBD1 (6 bases). In DNA, the CDR3 is TGTGCCAGCAGCGCCCAGGAGTGGGGGCCGATGTCCGACACTGAAGCTTTCTTT. Translation: CASSAQEWGPMSDTEAFF.